This TCR beta chain was sequenced for a study of blood T cells in healthy people across ages. Findings and limits, study-wide: Higher diversity and more naive CD4+ cells were features of long-lived donors, compared to aged donors.

Together with a sample-barcoded 5' primer, a J-beta primer mix was included in a second PCR lasting about 6 to 12 cycles. MiXCR, applied by TCRdb to the 5' RACE reads, yields one record per CDR3 protein. The table includes a few hundred thousand distinct CDR3 sequences, around 27% detected once. Regarding this clonotype: Its specificity is unknown.

CDR3 length equals 11 residues. V shed 3 bases and J shed 8 bases, with 7 bases lying between them. A further study also used this sample, focusing on T cells of mothers and their children.

The source is a boy aged 2 to 10 in good health. The source material was blood. The J gene is TRBJ1-2, the V gene TRBV12-3 or TRBV12-4; no clear D gene. The CDR3 loop is CASSFGEGYTF. The CDR3 DNA reads as TGTGCCAGCAGTTTCGGGGAGGGCTACACCTTC.